These 11 T cell receptor beta chains were sequenced from one sample in a study of T cells in Graves' hyperthyroidism and ophthalmopathy. Amplified TCR beta CDR3 regions derived from RNA transcripts. When the TCR CDR3 underwent first-round RT-PCR, the HTBI primer set was used. From the multiplex PCR reads, TCRdb called clonotypes with MiXCR, one entry per CDR3 protein. The sample consists of roughly 700,000 distinct CDR3 sequences, roughly 17% of them appearing once. The sequenced material came from blood. The receptors shown here come from a man aged 45-65 years with Graves' hyperthyroidism.

The J gene is TRBJ2-7, the V gene TRBV20-1; D is ambiguous. The CDR3 has 14 amino acids. Looked up from germline, CDR1 is DFQATT and CDR2 is SNEGSKA (reference sequence). Trimming stripped 3 bases from V and 4 bases from J, with 16 bases between. This chain's CDR3 is CSARKRNKRYEQYF. The CDR3 coding sequence is TGCAGTGCTAGGAAGCGTAACAAACGTTACGAGCAGTACTTC.

Here the CDR3 DNA reads TGTGCCAGCAGGGGGGGCGGGGCCACAGATACGCAGTATTTT. This encodes CASRGGGATDTQYF. The chain recombines TRBV28 with TRBJ2-3; D is perhaps TRBD1 or TRBD2 (6 bases each). The CDR3 is 14 residues long. The germline CDR1 and CDR2 sequences are MDHEN and SYDVKM. Trimming took off 6 bases at V and 2 bases at J, with 12 bases between the two ends.

In its sample, this clonotype was seen many times. The chain is built from TRBV6-1 and TRBJ1-1; D is unclear. Germline lookup yields CDR1 MNHNS and CDR2 SASEGT. With 5 bases removed from V and 4 bases from J, the gap between germline ends came to 14 bases. The CDR3 totals 14 residues. The CDR3 is CASSPSRRFTEAFF. CDR3 nucleotides: TGTGCCAGCAGTCCATCTAGGAGGTTCACTGAAGCTTTCTTT.

In this sample, this clonotype turned up many times. The chain links TRBV28 to TRBJ2-5; 7 nucleotides align to TRBD1. CDR3 length: 13 residues. Germline V gene data show CDR1 as MDHEN and CDR2 as SYDVKM. J gave up 2 bases and V 7 bases, and 4 bases lay outside the gene matches. Here the CDR3 DNA reads TGTGCCAGCAATAGGGGGCTACAAGAGACCCAGTACTTC. It translates to CASNRGLQETQYF.

The sample holds many counts of this clonotype. V is TRBV7-9 and J is TRBJ2-7, with D possibly TRBD2 on 6 matching bases. CDR1 is SEHNR, CDR2 FQNEAQ, per germline (reference sequence). The CDR3 is 15 residues long. V was cut by 4 bases and J by 4 bases, with 17 bases left in between. The CDR3 reads CASSWDSEGMYEQYF. As DNA, the CDR3 is TGTGCCAGCAGCTGGGACTCCGAGGGTATGTACGAGCAGTACTTC.

This rearrangement joins TRBV19 to TRBJ2-4; D remains ambiguous. Germline V CDR1 and CDR2: LNHDA, SQIVND (reference sequence). There are 13 residues in the CDR3. V lost 7 bases and J 9 bases, leaving 16 bases between the germline ends. CDR3: CASTSPPGGIQYF. For the CDR3, the DNA is TGTGCCAGTACCTCCCCCCCGGGTGGCATTCAGTACTTC.

This clonotype was seen many times. J is TRBJ2-1 and V is TRBV7-9; TRBD2 agrees at 7 bases. This CDR3 spans 19 amino acids. J gave up 1 base and V 1 base, and 13 bases lay outside the gene matches. Germline lookup yields CDR1 SEHNR and CDR2 FQNEAQ (reference sequence). CDR3 protein: CASSLGGAVGGRSYNEQFF. The DNA for the CDR3 is TGTGCCAGCAGCTTAGGGGGAGCTGTTGGCGGGAGATCCTACAATGAGCAGTTCTTC.

Comments on this clonotype: A much larger clonotype is one base distant, so this may be a read error. This chain uses TRBV30 with TRBJ2-7; 8 nucleotides agree with TRBD2. The CDR3 sequence is 14 residues long. Germline trimming cut 3 bases from V and 7 bases from J; bases unmatched to any gene: 11. Germline assignment: CDR1 GTSNPN and CDR2 SVGIG (reference sequence). CDR3 coding DNA: TGTGCCTGGAGGGAGCGGGAGCCCCAGTTTGAGCAGTACTTC. It codes for CAWREREPQFEQYF.

The table lists this clonotype with many counts. V gene TRBV2 combines with J gene TRBJ2-1; TRBD2 aligns across 9 bases. Germline trimming cut 1 base from V and 4 bases from J; bases unmatched to any gene: 2. Germline values: CDR1 SNHLY, CDR2 FYNNEI. There are 15 residues in the CDR3. The CDR3 DNA reads as TGTGCCAGCAGTGAAGGACTAGCGGCTTACAATGAGCAGTTCTTC. Translation gives CASSEGLAAYNEQFF.

This chain joins TRBV4-1 and TRBJ2-7; unclear D gene. In germline, CDR1 is MGHRA, CDR2 YSYEKL. Trimming cost V 2 bases and J 3 bases, with 11 bases left between them. This CDR3 has 14 amino acids. CDR3 DNA: TGCGCCAGCAGCCAACTTCCCGGCGACTACGAGCAGTACTTC. This sequence encodes CASSQLPGDYEQYF.

This clonotype was seen ten or more times. The chain is built from TRBV10-3 and TRBJ1-2; the match to TRBD1 covers 10 bases. This CDR3 region has 13 residues. Germline loops: CDR1 ENHRY, CDR2 SYGVKD. V lost 8 bases and J lost 10; bases outside the gene matches: 10. The CDR3 here is CAIGNGGQGFYTF. CDR3 in DNA: TGTGCCATCGGAAATGGGGGACAGGGGTTCTACACCTTC.